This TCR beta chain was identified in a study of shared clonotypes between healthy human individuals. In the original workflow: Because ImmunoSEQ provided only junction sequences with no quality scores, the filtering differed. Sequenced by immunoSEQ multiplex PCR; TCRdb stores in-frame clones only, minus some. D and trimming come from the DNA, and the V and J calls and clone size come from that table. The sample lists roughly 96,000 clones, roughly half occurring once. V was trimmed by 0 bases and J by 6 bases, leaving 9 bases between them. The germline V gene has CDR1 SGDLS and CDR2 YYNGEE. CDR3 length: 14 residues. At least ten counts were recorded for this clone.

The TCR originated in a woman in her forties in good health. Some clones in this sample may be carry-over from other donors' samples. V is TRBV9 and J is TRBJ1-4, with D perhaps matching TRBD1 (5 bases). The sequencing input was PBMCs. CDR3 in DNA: TGTGCCAGCAGCGTAGGCCTCAGGGATGAAAAACTGTTTTTT. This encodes CASSVGLRDEKLFF.